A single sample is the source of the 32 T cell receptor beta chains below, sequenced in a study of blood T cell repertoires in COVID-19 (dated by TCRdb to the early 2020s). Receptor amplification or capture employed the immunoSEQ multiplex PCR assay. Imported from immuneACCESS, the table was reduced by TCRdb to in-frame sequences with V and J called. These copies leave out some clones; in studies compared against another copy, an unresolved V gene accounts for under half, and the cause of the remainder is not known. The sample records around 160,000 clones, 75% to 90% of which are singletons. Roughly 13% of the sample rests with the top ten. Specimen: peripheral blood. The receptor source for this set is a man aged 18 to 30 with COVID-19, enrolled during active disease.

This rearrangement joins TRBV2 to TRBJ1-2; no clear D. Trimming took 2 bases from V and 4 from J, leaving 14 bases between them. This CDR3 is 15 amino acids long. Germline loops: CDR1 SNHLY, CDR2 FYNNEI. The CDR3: CASSENPRAGYGYTF. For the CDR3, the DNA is TGTGCCAGCAGTGAAAACCCAAGGGCGGGCTATGGCTACACCTTC.

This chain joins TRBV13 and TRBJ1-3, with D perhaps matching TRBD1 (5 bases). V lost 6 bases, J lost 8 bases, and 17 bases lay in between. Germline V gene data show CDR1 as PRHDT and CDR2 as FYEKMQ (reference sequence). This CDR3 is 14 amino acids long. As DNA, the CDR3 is TGTGCCAGCAGTACCCCTGAGGACACCTACACCATATATTTT. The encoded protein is CASSTPEDTYTIYF.

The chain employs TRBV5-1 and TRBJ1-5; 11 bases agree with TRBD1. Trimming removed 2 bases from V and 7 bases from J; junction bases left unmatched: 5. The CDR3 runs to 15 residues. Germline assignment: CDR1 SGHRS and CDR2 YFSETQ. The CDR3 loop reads CASSLGQGAGQPQHF. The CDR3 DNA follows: TGCGCCAGCAGCTTAGGACAGGGGGCAGGACAGCCCCAGCATTTT.

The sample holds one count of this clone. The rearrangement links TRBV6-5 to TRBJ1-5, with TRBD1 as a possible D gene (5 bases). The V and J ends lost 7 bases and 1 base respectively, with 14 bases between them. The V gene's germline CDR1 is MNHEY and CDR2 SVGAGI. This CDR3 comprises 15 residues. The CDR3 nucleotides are TGTGCCAGCACCCCCACACGACAGAGCAATCAGCCCCAGCATTTT. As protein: CASTPTRQSNQPQHF.

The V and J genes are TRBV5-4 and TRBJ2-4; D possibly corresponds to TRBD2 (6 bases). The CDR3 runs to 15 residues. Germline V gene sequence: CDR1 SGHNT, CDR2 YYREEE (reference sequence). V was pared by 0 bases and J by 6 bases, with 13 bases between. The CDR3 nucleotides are TGTGCCAGCAGCTTGGGGGCGGGGCCAGGAAACATTCAGTACTTC. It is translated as CASSLGAGPGNIQYF.

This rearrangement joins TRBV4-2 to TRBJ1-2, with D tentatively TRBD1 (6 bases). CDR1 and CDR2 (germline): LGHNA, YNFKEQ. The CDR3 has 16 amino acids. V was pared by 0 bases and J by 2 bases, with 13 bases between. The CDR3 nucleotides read TGTGCCAGCAGCCAAGACCAACCAGGGGCGAACTATGGCTACACCTTC. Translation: CASSQDQPGANYGYTF.

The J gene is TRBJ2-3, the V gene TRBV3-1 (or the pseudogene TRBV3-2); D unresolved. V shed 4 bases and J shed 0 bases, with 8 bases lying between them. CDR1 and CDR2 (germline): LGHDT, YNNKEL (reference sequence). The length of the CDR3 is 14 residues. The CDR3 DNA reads TGTGCCAGCAGCCCTCCCAGGAGCACAGATACGCAGTATTTT. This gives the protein CASSPPRSTDTQYF.

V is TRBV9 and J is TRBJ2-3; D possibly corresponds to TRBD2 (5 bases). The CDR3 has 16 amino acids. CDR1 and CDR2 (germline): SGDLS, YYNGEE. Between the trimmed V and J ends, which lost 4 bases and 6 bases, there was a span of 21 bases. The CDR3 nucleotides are TGTGCCAGCAGCCGATGGAGCGGCCAAAGGGCTGATACGCAGTATTTT. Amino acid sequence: CASSRWSGQRADTQYF.

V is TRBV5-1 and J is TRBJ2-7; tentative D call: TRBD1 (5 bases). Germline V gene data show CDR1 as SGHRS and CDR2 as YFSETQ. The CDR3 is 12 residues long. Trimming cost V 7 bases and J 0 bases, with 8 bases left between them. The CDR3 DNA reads TGCGCCAGCCATGACAGCTCCTACGAGCAGTACTTC. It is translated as CASHDSSYEQYF.

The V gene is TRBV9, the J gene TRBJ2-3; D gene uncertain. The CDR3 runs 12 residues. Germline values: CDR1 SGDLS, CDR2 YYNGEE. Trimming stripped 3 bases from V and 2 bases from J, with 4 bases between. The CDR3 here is CASSANTDTQYF. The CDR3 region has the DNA TGTGCCAGCAGCGCAAACACAGATACGCAGTATTTT. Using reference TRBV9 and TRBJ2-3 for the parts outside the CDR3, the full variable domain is DSGVTQTPKHLITATGQRVTLRCSPRSGDLSVYWYQQSLDQGLQFLIQYYNGEERAKGNILERFSAQQFPDLHSELNLSSLELGDSALYFCASSANTDTQYFGPGTRLTVL.

CDR3 DNA: TGTGCCAGCAGCGTAGCCAGTCTCTCCTACGAGCAGTACTTC. Residues: CASSVASLSYEQYF. V gene TRBV9 combines with J gene TRBJ2-7; D gene uncertain. The V and J ends lost 0 bases and 0 bases respectively, with 7 bases between them. The V gene's germline CDR1 is SGDLS and CDR2 YYNGEE. This CDR3 contains 14 residues.

The CDR3 DNA reads TGTGCCTGGAGTTACAGTCAAGAGACCCAGTACTTC. Translation: CAWSYSQETQYF. This chain joins TRBV30 and TRBJ2-5; D is ambiguous. The germline V gene encodes CDR1 GTSNPN and CDR2 SVGIG (reference sequence). This CDR3 has 12 amino acids. Between the trimmed V and J ends, which lost 2 bases and 2 bases, there was a span of 6 bases.

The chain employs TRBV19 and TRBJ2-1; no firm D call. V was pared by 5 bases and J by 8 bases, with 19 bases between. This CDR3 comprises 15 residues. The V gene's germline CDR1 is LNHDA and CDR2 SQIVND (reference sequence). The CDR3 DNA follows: TGTGCCAGTAGTCTACTAAACGCCGGGTCGGATGAGCAGTTCTTC. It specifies CASSLLNAGSDEQFF. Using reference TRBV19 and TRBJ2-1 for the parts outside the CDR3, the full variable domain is DGGITQSPKYLFRKEGQNVTLSCEQNLNHDAMYWYRQDPGQGLRLIYYSQIVNDFQKGDIAEGYSVSREKKESFPLTVTSAQKNPTAFYLCASSLLNAGSDEQFFGPGTRLTVL.

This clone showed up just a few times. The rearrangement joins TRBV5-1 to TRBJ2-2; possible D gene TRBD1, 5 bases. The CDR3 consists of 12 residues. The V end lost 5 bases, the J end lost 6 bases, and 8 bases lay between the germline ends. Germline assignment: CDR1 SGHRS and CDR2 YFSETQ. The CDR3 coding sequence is TGCGCCAGCAGAGGGGAAGCCGGGGAGCTGTTTTTT. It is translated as CASRGEAGELFF.

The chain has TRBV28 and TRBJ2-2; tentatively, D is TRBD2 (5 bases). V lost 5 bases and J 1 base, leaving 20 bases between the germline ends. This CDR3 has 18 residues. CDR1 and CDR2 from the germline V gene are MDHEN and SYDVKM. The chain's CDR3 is CASSPSPRTGKNTGELFF. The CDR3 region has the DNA TGTGCCAGCAGTCCCTCACCCCGGACGGGGAAGAACACCGGGGAGCTGTTTTTT.

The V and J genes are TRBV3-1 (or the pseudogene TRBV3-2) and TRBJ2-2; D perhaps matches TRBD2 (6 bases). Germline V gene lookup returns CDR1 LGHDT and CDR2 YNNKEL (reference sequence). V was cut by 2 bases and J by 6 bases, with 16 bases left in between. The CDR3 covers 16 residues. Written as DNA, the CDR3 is TGTGCCAGCAGCCAATTGGAGGGCCCCCCCTCCGGGGAGCTGTTTTTT. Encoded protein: CASSQLEGPPSGELFF.

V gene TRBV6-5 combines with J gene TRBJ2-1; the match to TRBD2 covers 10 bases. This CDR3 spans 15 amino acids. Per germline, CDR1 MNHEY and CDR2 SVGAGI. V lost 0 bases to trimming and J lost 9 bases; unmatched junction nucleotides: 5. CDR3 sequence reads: CASSYSILAGVEQFF. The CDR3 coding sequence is TGTGCCAGCAGTTACTCGATCCTAGCGGGAGTTGAGCAGTTCTTC.

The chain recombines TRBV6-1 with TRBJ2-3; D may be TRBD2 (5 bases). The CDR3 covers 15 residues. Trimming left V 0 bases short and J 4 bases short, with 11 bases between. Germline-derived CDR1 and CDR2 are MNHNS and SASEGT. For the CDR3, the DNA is TGTGCCAGCAGTGAAGCCTCACTAGGGCCAGATACGCAGTATTTT. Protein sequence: CASSEASLGPDTQYF.

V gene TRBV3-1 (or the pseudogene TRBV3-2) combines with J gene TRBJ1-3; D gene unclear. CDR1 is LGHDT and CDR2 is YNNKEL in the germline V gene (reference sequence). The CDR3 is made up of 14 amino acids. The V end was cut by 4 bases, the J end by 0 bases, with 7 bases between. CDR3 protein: CASSPASSGNTIYF. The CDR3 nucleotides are TGTGCCAGCAGCCCTGCGTCCTCTGGAAACACCATATATTTT.

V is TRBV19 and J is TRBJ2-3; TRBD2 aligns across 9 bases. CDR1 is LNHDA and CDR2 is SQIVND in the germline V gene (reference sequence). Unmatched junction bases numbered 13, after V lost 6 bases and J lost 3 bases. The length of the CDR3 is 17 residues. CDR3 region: CASRSPRRGGSTDTQYF. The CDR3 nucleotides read TGTGCCAGTAGATCCCCGAGGCGGGGGGGATCGACAGATACGCAGTATTTT.

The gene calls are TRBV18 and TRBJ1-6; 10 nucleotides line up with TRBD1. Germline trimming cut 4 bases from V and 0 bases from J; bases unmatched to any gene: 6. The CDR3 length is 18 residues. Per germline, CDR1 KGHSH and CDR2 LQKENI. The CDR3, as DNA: TGTGCCAGCTCACTAACGGGACAGGGGAGCTCCTATAATTCACCCCTCCACTTT. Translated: CASSLTGQGSSYNSPLHF. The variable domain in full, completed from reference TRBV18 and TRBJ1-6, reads NAGVMQNPRHLVRRRGQEARLRCSPMKGHSHVYWYRQLPEEGLKFMVYLQKENIIDESGMPKERFSAEFPKEGPSILRIQQVVRGDSAAYFCASSLTGQGSSYNSPLHFGNGTRLTVT.

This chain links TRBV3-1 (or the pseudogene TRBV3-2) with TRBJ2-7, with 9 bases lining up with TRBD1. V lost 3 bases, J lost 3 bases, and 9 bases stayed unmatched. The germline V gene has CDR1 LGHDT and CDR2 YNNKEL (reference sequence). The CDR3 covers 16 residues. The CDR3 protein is CASSHEGGTGYYEQYF. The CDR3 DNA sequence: TGTGCCAGCAGCCACGAGGGAGGGACAGGGTACTACGAGCAGTACTTC.

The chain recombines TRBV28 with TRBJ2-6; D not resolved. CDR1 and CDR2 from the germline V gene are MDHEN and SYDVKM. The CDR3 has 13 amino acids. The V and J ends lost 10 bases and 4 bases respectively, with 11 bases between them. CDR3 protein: CATLTPGANVLTF. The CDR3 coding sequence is TGTGCCACGCTAACCCCCGGGGCCAACGTCCTGACTTTC.

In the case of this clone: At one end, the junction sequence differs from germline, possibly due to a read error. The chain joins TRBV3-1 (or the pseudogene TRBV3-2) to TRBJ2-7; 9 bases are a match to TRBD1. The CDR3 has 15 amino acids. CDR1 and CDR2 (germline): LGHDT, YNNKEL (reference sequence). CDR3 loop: CASSQAPADTGGACF. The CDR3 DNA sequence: TGTGCCAGCAGCCAAGCCCCGGCCGACACAGGGGGCGCGTGCTTC.

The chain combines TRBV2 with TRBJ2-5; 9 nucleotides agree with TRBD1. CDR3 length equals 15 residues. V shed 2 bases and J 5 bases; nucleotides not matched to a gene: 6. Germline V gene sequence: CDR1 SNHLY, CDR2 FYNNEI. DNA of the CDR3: TGTGCCAGCAGTGAAAGTGGGACAGGGTTTGAGACCCAGTACTTC. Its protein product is CASSESGTGFETQYF.

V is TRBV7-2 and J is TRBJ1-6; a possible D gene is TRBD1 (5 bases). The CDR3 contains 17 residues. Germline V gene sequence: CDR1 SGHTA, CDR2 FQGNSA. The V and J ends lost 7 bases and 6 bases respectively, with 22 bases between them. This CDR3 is CASTSSGRGLPNSPLHF. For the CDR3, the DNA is TGTGCCAGCACCTCTTCGGGGAGGGGCCTGCCTAATTCACCCCTCCACTTT.

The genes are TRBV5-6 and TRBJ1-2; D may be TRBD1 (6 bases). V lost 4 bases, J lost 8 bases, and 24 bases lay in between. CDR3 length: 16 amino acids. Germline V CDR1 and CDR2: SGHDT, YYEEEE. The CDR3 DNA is TGTGCCAGCAGCCGCCAGACAGGCCCCACGGCGGGCGGCTACACCTTC. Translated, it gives CASSRQTGPTAGGYTF.

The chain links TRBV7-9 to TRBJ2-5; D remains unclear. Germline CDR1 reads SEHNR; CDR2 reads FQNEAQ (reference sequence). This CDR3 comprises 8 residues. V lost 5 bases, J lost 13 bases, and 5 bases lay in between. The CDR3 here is CASSPGYF. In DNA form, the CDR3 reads TGTGCCAGCAGCCCCGGGTACTTC.

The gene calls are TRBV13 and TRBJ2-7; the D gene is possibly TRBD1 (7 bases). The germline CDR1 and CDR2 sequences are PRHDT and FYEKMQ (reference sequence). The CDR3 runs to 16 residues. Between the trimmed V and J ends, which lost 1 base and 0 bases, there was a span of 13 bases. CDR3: CASSLDSGGISYEQYF. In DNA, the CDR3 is TGTGCCAGCAGCTTAGATTCAGGGGGGATCTCCTACGAGCAGTACTTC.

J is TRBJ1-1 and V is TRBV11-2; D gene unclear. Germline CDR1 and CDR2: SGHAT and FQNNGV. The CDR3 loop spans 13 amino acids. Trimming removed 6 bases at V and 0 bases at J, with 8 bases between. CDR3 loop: CASSHGVNTEAFF. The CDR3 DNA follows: TGTGCCAGCAGTCACGGGGTGAACACTGAAGCTTTCTTT. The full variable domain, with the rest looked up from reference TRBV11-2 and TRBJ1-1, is EAGVAQSPRYKIIEKRQSVAFWCNPISGHATLYWYQQILGQGPKLLIQFQNNGVVDDSQLPKDRFSAERLKGVDSTLKIQPAKLEDSAVYLCASSHGVNTEAFFGQGTRLTVV.

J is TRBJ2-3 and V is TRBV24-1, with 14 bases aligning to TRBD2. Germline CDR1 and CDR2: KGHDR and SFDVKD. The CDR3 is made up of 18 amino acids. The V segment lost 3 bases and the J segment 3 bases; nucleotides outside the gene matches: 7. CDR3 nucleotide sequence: TGTGCCACCAGTGATCCGGGACTAGCGGGAGTAGGTACAGATACGCAGTATTTT. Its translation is CATSDPGLAGVGTDTQYF.

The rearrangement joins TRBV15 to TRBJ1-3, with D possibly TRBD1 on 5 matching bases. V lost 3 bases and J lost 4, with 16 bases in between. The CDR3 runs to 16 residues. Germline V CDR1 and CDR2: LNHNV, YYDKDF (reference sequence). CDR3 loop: CATSRDFGGEGNTIYF. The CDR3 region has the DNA TGTGCCACCAGCAGGGATTTTGGAGGGGAAGGAAACACCATATATTTT.